This TCR beta chain emerged from a study of CD8+ T cells in alopecia areata. The CDR3 consists of 15 residues. Germline V gene lookup returns CDR1 SNHLY and CDR2 FYNNEI. Trimming stripped 1 base from V and 2 bases from J, with 11 bases between. About this clone itself: Antigen unknown.

Extracted from the samples, RNA was reverse transcribed into cDNA to serve as the sequencing template. Some clones are missing from TCRdb's copy, which holds only in-frame ones; the method was immunoSEQ multiplex PCR. The top ten clones hold around 23% of a sample with tens of thousands of clones, under 70% of them seen once. As to treatment: oral pan-JAK inhibitor, 5-10 mg twice daily. Sorting of CD4+ and CD8+ T cells was performed on PBMCs. Whole-study results and caveats: Only a single nonresponder existed, so baseline CD8+ expansion links stay unclear. Patients shared TCRs less clearly than mice did, possibly owing to HLA. Many expanded lesional clones persisted during tofacitinib (in both scalp and blood).

The chain carries TRBV2 and TRBJ1-2; the D is unclear. Source: CD8+ T cells sorted from blood, taken at week 4, from a patient treated with tofacitinib. This TCR derives from a human donor with alopecia areata. The DNA of the CDR3 is TGTGCCAGCAGTGAAGATGGGGTGGACAACTATGGCTACACCTTC. Translating gives CASSEDGVDNYGYTF.